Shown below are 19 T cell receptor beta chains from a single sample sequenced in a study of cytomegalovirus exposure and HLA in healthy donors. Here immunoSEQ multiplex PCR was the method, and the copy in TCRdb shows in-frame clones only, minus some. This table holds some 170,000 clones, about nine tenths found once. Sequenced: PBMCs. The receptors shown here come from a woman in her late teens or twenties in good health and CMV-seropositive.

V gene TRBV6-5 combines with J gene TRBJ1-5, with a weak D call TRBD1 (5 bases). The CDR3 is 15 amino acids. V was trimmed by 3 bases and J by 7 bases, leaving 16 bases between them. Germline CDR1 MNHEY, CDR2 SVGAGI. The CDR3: CASSYSLGGKQPQHF. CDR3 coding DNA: TGTGCCAGCAGTTATTCTCTGGGGGGTAAGCAGCCCCAGCATTTT.

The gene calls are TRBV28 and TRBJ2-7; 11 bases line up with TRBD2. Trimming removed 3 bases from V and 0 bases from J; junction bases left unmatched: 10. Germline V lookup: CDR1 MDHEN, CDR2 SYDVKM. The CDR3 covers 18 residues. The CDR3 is CASSFGRFTSGGSYEQYF. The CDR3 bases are TGTGCCAGCAGTTTCGGACGTTTTACTAGCGGGGGCTCCTACGAGCAGTACTTC.

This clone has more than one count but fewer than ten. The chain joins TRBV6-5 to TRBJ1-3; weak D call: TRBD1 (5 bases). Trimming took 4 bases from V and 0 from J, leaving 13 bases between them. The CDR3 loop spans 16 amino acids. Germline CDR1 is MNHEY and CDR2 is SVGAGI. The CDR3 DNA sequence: TGTGCCAGCAGTTCAGACCAGGGTAGCTCTGGAAACACCATATATTTT. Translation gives CASSSDQGSSGNTIYF.

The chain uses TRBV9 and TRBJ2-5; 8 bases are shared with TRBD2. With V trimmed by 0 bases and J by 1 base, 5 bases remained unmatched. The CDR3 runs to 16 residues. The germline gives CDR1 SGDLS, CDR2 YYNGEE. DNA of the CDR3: TGTGCCAGCAGCGTAGAGGCTAGCGGGCCCCAAGAGACCCAGTACTTC. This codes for CASSVEASGPQETQYF.

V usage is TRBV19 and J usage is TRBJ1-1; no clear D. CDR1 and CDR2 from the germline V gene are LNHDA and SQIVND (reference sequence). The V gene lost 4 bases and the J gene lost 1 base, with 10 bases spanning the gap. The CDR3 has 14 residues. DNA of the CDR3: TGTGCCAGTAGTACGGACTTACCGAACACTGAAGCTTTCTTT. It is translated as CASSTDLPNTEAFF.

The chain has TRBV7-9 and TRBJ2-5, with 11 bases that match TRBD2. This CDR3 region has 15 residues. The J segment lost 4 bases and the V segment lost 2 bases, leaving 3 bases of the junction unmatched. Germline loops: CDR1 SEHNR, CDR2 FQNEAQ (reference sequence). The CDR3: CASSLTSGSGETQYF. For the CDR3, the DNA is TGTGCCAGCAGCTTAACTAGCGGGAGTGGAGAGACCCAGTACTTC.

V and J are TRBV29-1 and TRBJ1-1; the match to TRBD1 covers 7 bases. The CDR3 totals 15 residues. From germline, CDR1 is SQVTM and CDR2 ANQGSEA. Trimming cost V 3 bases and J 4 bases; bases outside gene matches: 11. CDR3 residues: CSVEVFDRASTEAFF. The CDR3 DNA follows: TGCAGCGTTGAGGTTTTCGACAGGGCGAGCACTGAAGCTTTCTTT.

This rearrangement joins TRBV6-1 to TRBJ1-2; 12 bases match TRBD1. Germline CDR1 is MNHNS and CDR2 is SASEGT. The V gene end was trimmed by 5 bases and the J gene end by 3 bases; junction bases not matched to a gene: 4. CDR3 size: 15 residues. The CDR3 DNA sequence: TGTGCCAGCAGTTGGGGACAGGGGGCAGACTATGGCTACACCTTC. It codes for CASSWGQGADYGYTF.

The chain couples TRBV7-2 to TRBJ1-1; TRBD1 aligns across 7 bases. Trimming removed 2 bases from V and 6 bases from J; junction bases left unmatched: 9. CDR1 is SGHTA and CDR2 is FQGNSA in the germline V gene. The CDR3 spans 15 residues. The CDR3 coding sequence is TGTGCCAGCAGCTTACATAGGACAGGTTTGTCTGAAGCTTTCTTT. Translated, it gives CASSLHRTGLSEAFF.

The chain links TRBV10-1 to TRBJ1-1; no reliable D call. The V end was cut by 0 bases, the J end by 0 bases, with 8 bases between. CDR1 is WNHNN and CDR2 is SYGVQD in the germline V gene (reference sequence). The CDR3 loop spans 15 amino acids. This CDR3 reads CASSESREMNTEAFF. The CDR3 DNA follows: TGCGCCAGCAGTGAGTCCCGGGAGATGAACACTGAAGCTTTCTTT.

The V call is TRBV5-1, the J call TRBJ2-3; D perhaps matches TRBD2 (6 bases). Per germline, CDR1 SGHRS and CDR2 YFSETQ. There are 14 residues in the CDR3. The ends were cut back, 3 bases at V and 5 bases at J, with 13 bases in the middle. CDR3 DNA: TGCGCCAGCAGCTCCAGGGAGGCGGGAGATACGCAGTATTTT. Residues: CASSSREAGDTQYF.

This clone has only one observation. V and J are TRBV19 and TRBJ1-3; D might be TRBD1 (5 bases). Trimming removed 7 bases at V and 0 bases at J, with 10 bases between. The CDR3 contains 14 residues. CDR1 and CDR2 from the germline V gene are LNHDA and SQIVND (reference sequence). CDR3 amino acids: CASIRGNSGNTIYF. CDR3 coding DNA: TGTGCCAGTATTAGGGGCAACTCTGGAAACACCATATATTTT.

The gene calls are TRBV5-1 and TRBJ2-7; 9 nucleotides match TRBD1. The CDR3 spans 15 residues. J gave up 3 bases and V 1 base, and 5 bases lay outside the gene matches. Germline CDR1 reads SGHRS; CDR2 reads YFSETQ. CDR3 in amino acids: CASSLIYRGRYEQYF. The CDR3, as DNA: TGCGCCAGCAGCTTGATTTACAGGGGGCGCTACGAGCAGTACTTC.

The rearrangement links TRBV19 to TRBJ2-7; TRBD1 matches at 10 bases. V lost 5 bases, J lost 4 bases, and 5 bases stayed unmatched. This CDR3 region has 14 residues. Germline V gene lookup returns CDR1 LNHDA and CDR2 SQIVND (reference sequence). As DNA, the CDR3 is TGTGCCAGTAGTCCCAGGGACAGGGGTTACGAGCAGTACTTC. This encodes CASSPRDRGYEQYF.

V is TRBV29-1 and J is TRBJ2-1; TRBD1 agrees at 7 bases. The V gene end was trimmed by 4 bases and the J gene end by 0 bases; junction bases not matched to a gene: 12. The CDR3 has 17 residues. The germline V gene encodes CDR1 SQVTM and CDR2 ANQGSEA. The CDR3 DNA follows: TGCAGCGTTGTTGGGCGGACAGGCCGGAGCTCCTACAATGAGCAGTTCTTC. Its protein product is CSVVGRTGRSSYNEQFF.

In DNA form, the CDR3 reads TGTGCCAGCAGCTTTCTAGCGCCGGGTCGAGATACGCAGTATTTT. Protein product: CASSFLAPGRDTQYF. The gene calls are TRBV7-9 and TRBJ2-3, with D possibly TRBD2 on 6 matching bases. CDR1 is SEHNR and CDR2 is FQNEAQ in the germline V gene (reference sequence). V gave up 3 bases and J gave up 5 bases, with 15 bases separating them. The CDR3 has 15 amino acids.

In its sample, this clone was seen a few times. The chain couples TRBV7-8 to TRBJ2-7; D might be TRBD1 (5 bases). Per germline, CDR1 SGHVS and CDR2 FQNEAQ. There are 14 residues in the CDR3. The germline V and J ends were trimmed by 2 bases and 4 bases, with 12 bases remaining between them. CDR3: CASSLSAGLYEQYF. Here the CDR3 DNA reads TGTGCCAGCAGCTTATCAGCAGGGCTGTACGAGCAGTACTTC.

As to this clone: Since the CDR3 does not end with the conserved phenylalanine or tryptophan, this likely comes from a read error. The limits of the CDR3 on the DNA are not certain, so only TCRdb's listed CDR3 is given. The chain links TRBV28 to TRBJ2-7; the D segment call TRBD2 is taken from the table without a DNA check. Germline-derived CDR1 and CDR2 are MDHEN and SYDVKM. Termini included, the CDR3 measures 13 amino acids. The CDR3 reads CASSLSVRGSYAL.

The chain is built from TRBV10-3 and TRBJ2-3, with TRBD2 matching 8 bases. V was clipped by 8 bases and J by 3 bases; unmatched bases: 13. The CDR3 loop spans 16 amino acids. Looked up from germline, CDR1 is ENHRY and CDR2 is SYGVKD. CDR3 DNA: TGTGCCATCTCGGGAGGGGCCGTGGGCTGGACAGATACGCAGTATTTT. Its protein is CAISGGAVGWTDTQYF.